This entry describes one T cell receptor (beta chain). The entry originates in a study of blood T cell repertoires in COVID-19. On the study more broadly: Specimens from acute and convalescent COVID-19 originated in the United States, Italy and Spain. T cells, B-cell-depleted T cells, or PBMCs supplied cDNA or gDNA.

How the authors handled the data: Amplifying reference gene primers gave estimates of nucleated cell counts. TCRdb's table, derived via immunoSEQ multiplex PCR, lists solely in-frame clones and lacks some. The DNA was the basis for D and trimming; V, J and clone size are from that table. The table shows around 170,000 clones, with approximately 80% occurring only once. Germline-derived CDR1 and CDR2 are LNHDA and SQIVND (reference sequence). The CDR3 has 14 amino acids. V trimming: 3 bases; J trimming: 12 bases; junction bases outside the gene matches: 8. All enrollees were roughly 18 to 95 years old and from 20 to 25 US areas.

The chain uses TRBV19 and TRBJ1-4; 9 bases align to TRBD1. The specimen sequenced was PBMCs or T cells enriched from blood (not recorded which). The clonotype was recovered from a man in his fifties who had recovered from COVID-19. For the CDR3, the DNA is TGTGCCAGTAGTATTTGGGACAGGGAAGGAGAACTGTTTTTT. As protein: CASSIWDREGELFF.